This T cell receptor (beta chain) was captured in a study of response to subunit inactivated influenza vaccine. V dropped 1 base and J dropped 4 bases, with 16 bases sitting between them. Per germline, CDR1 SGHTA and CDR2 FQGNSA. The length of the CDR3 is 16 residues. As regards this clonotype: The antigen is undetermined.

Study-wide points: Each seasonal influenza vaccination recruits few new T cells, the authors suggested.

TCRdb re-called the RT-PCR reads with MiXCR, one entry per CDR3 protein. The data contain around 710,000 distinct CDR3 sequences, approximately 15% of them singletons. This clonotype was obtained from a man aged 50 to 59 who received an inactivated influenza vaccine. The chain combines TRBV7-2 with TRBJ2-5; D may be TRBD1 or TRBD2 (6 bases each). The sample here was PBMCs from blood, taken 14 days before vaccination. The CDR3 nucleotides read TGTGCCAGCAGCTTAGTTTTCCAGGGGCGGGGAGAGACCCAGTACTTC. It is translated as CASSLVFQGRGETQYF. Variable domain in full (rest from reference TRBV7-2 and TRBJ2-5): GAGVSQSPSNKVTEKGKDVELRCDPISGHTALYWYRQSLGQGLEFLIYFQGNSAPDKSGLPSDRFSAERTGGSVSTLTIQRTQQEDSAVYLCASSLVFQGRGETQYFGPGTRLLVL.